Below are 15 T cell receptor beta chains sequenced from a single sample in a study of blood T cell repertoires in COVID-19. Data came from immunoSEQ multiplex PCR; TCRdb stores just in-frame clones and leaves some out. The sample shows 200,000 to 300,000 clones, 88% of them seen only once. What was sequenced was peripheral blood. The receptors shown here come from a human donor in a cohort sampled during active COVID-19.

This clone was detected only once. This chain's CDR3 is CASSPNRGDQPQHF. In DNA form, the CDR3 reads TGTGCCAGCAGTCCCAACAGGGGCGATCAGCCCCAGCATTTT. The gene calls are TRBV27 and TRBJ1-5; 7 bases are shared with TRBD1. Germline assignment: CDR1 MNHEY and CDR2 SMNVEV (reference sequence). Trimming cost V 5 bases and J 5 bases; bases outside gene matches: 6. The CDR3 is made up of 14 amino acids.

The V call is TRBV6-2 or TRBV6-3, the J call TRBJ1-2; a possible D gene is TRBD1 (5 bases). The germline V and J ends were trimmed by 6 bases and 3 bases, with 17 bases remaining between them. The CDR3 covers 15 residues. CDR1 and CDR2 from the germline V gene are MNHEY and SVGEGT. The CDR3 spells CASSLHTGPYYGYTF. CDR3 nucleotide sequence: TGTGCCAGCAGCCTGCATACAGGACCCTACTATGGCTACACCTTC.

This clone was counted once. The chain employs TRBV27 and TRBJ2-3, with D unresolved. From germline, CDR1 is MNHEY and CDR2 SMNVEV (reference sequence). V dropped 4 bases and J dropped 2 bases, with 4 bases sitting between them. The CDR3 has 12 amino acids. DNA for the CDR3: TGTGCCAGCAGTTCTAACACAGATACGCAGTATTTT. Encoded protein: CASSSNTDTQYF.

This rearrangement joins TRBV5-1 to TRBJ2-1, with TRBD2 matching 12 bases. V trimming: 7 bases; J trimming: 2 bases; junction bases outside the gene matches: 1. CDR1 is SGHRS, CDR2 YFSETQ, per germline. CDR3 size: 14 residues. The CDR3 protein is CASGLAGTYNEQFF. The DNA of the CDR3 is TGCGCCAGCGGACTAGCGGGGACCTACAATGAGCAGTTCTTC.

J is TRBJ1-2 and V is TRBV28, with 7 positions matching TRBD1. The CDR3 totals 16 residues. J lost 1 base, V lost 5 bases, and 10 bases had no gene match. CDR1 MDHEN and CDR2 SYDVKM come from the germline V gene. The CDR3 DNA reads TGTGCCAGCAGTAAATCCGGACAGGAGTATAACTATGGCTACACCTTC. Amino acid sequence: CASSKSGQEYNYGYTF.

V and J are TRBV28 and TRBJ1-6; TRBD1 might be the D (5 bases). CDR1 and CDR2 from the germline V gene are MDHEN and SYDVKM. The ends were cut back, 5 bases at V and 7 bases at J, with 24 bases in the middle. This CDR3 region has 18 residues. The CDR3 here is CASSPPFPQASGNSPLHF. In DNA form, the CDR3 reads TGTGCCAGCAGTCCGCCTTTCCCACAGGCATCGGGCAATTCACCCCTCCACTTT.

The chain employs TRBV5-6 and TRBJ1-2; D is uncertain. CDR1 is SGHDT and CDR2 is YYEEEE in the germline V gene. Trimming stripped 6 bases from V and 4 bases from J, with 16 bases between. The CDR3 loop spans 14 amino acids. The CDR3 region is CASTLRGQFYGYTF. The CDR3 bases are TGTGCCAGCACCCTGCGCGGGCAATTCTATGGCTACACCTTC.

The chain links TRBV4-1 to TRBJ2-1; 9 bases agree with TRBD2. V lost 0 bases, J lost 2 bases, and 5 bases stayed unmatched. The germline V gene has CDR1 MGHRA and CDR2 YSYEKL. The CDR3 length is 17 residues. The CDR3 spells CASSQDSVAGAYNEQFF. The CDR3 region has the DNA TGCGCCAGCAGCCAAGATAGTGTAGCGGGGGCCTACAATGAGCAGTTCTTC.

The J gene is TRBJ2-7, the V gene TRBV2, with D unclear. The germline V gene has CDR1 SNHLY and CDR2 FYNNEI. The V and J ends lost 6 bases and 1 base respectively, with 7 bases between them. The CDR3 is made up of 12 amino acids. DNA for the CDR3: TGTGCCAGCAGCCCCCCGTCCTACGAGCAGTACTTC. Its translation is CASSPPSYEQYF.

This rearrangement joins TRBV7-8 to TRBJ1-2; D remains unclear. The V and J ends lost 1 base and 4 bases respectively, with 7 bases between them. Germline values: CDR1 SGHVS, CDR2 FQNEAQ. This CDR3 has 13 residues. DNA for the CDR3: TGTGCCAGCAGCTTAGACCGGAGCTATGGCTACACCTTC. This encodes CASSLDRSYGYTF.

The chain recombines TRBV10-3 with TRBJ2-2; 7 bases align to TRBD1. Germline trimming cut 0 bases from V and 5 bases from J; bases unmatched to any gene: 3. Germline CDR1 and CDR2: ENHRY and SYGVKD. The CDR3 is 15 residues long. Here the CDR3 DNA reads TGTGCCATCAGTGAGTCACAGGGGTTAACCGGGGAGCTGTTTTTT. It codes for CAISESQGLTGELFF.

This chain links TRBV30 with TRBJ1-2, with 8 bases that match TRBD1. J gave up 11 bases and V 3 bases, and 5 bases lay outside the gene matches. CDR1 GTSNPN and CDR2 SVGIG come from the germline V gene (reference sequence). The CDR3 contains 11 residues. CDR3 amino acids: CAWSPDRAYTF. CDR3 bases: TGTGCCTGGAGCCCGGACAGGGCTTACACCTTC.

This chain connects TRBV28 to TRBJ2-7; a possible D gene is TRBD2 (5 bases). Germline V CDR1 and CDR2: MDHEN, SYDVKM. With 1 base removed from V and 1 base from J, the gap between germline ends came to 11 bases. This CDR3 region has 15 residues. CDR3 in amino acids: CASSLLRGPSYEQYF. CDR3 bases: TGTGCCAGCAGTTTATTGCGCGGGCCGTCCTACGAGCAGTACTTC.

V usage is TRBV4-3 and J usage is TRBJ1-2, with D uncertain. V was clipped by 4 bases and J by 0 bases, with 15 bases between them. The CDR3 runs 16 residues. Looked up from germline, CDR1 is LGHNA and CDR2 is YSLEER. The CDR3 reads CASSPGVAGSNYGYTF. CDR3 DNA sequence: TGCGCCAGCAGCCCTGGAGTCGCGGGATCTAACTATGGCTACACCTTC.

The CDR3 sequence is CASSMVTGGSQPQHF. CDR3 nucleotides: TGTGCCAGTAGTATGGTGACAGGGGGGTCGCAGCCCCAGCATTTT. The V call is TRBV19, the J call TRBJ1-5, with TRBD1 matching 9 bases. Unmatched junction bases numbered 7, after V lost 3 bases and J lost 7 bases. Germline CDR1 is LNHDA and CDR2 is SQIVND (reference sequence). CDR3 length: 15 residues. Drawing the rest from reference TRBV19 and TRBJ1-5, the complete variable domain is DGGITQSPKYLFRKEGQNVTLSCEQNLNHDAMYWYRQDPGQGLRLIYYSQIVNDFQKGDIAEGYSVSREKKESFPLTVTSAQKNPTAFYLCASSMVTGGSQPQHFGDGTRLSIL.